One TCR beta chain is described in this entry. CD45RO-negative CD8 cells positively selected for CCR7 made up the naive population, which excluded terminally differentiated effector memory CD45RA+ cells. Some clones are missing from TCRdb's copy, which holds only in-frame ones; the method was immunoSEQ multiplex PCR. The sample gives millions of clones, approximately 94% of which show up once; about 1.1% is in the top ten. These data belong to a study of shared clonotypes between healthy human individuals. The source material was naive CD8+ T cells sorted from blood. The TCR sequence derives from a man aged 18-30 years in good health.

This CDR3 reads CSVAGTSGDAGELFF. CDR3 nucleotide sequence: TGCAGCGTTGCTGGGACTAGCGGGGACGCCGGGGAGCTGTTTTTT. The chain carries TRBV29-1 and TRBJ2-2, with 13 bases identical to TRBD2. CDR3 length equals 15 residues. CDR1 SQVTM and CDR2 ANQGSEA come from the germline V gene. V was pared by 4 bases and J by 6 bases, with 5 bases of the junction left unmatched.